The clone carrying this TCR beta chain has more than one count but fewer than ten. Amplified TCR beta CDR3 regions came from RNA transcripts. Carried out on the TCR CDR3, a first-round RT-PCR used the HTBI primer set. TCRdb reprocessed the multiplex PCR reads via MiXCR and lists one record per CDR3 protein. This sample has about half a million distinct CDR3 sequences, with 20% to 25% found just once. The data stem from a study of T cells in Graves' hyperthyroidism and ophthalmopathy. The length of the CDR3 is 16 residues. Germline loops: CDR1 SNHLY, CDR2 FYNNEI. Trimming removed 5 bases from V and 1 base from J, with 12 bases in between.

Sequenced sample: blood. The chain uses TRBV2 and TRBJ1-6, with D unclear. The source is a man between 18 and 29 years old with Graves' hyperthyroidism. DNA of the CDR3: TGTGCCAGCAGTTCCGGGGTCGGTTCCTATAATTCACCCCTCCACTTT. Its protein is CASSSGVGSYNSPLHF.